Below are 26 T cell receptor beta chains sequenced from a single sample in a study of blood T cell repertoires in COVID-19. The repertoire was sequenced with immunoSEQ multiplex PCR; TCRdb's copy has only in-frame clones and lacks some. The sample lists 95,000 to 100,000 clones; around 87% were seen once. The sample taken for sequencing was peripheral blood. Every receptor here comes from a woman in her 30s with acute or convalescent COVID-19.

The rearrangement joins TRBV21-1 to TRBJ2-5; TRBD1 is the table's D call, not checked against the DNA. TRBV21-1 is deemed a pseudogene. The length of the CDR3 is 12 residues. The CDR3 spells CARTTGGETQYF. Written as DNA, the CDR3 is TGTGCCAGGACGACAGGAGGAGAGACCCAGTACTTC.

CDR3 region: CASSQERAGELFF. The CDR3 nucleotides read TGCGCCAGCAGCCAAGAGAGGGCTGGGGAGCTGTTTTTT. The chain links TRBV4-1 to TRBJ2-2; D might be TRBD2 (5 bases). With 0 bases removed from V and 8 bases from J, the gap between germline ends came to 7 bases. Per the germline V gene, CDR1 is MGHRA and CDR2 is YSYEKL. There are 13 residues in the CDR3.

The CDR3: CASSSPSRPTTYEQYF. DNA of the CDR3: TGTGCCAGCAGCTCACCCTCCCGTCCTACCACCTACGAGCAGTACTTC. This chain uses TRBV7-9 with TRBJ2-7; D ambiguous. Looked up from germline, CDR1 is SEHNR and CDR2 is FQNEAQ (reference sequence). Trimming removed 4 bases at V and 2 bases at J, with 18 bases between. The CDR3 contains 16 residues. Drawing the rest from reference TRBV7-9 and TRBJ2-7, the complete variable domain is DTGVSQNPRHKITKRGQNVTFRCDPISEHNRLYWYRQTLGQGPEFLTYFQNEAQLEKSRLLSDRFSAERPKGSFSTLEIQRTEQGDSAMYLCASSSPSRPTTYEQYFGPGTRLTVT.

The chain employs TRBV6-1 and TRBJ2-7; TRBD2 aligns across 13 bases. There are 19 residues in the CDR3. Germline lookup yields CDR1 MNHNS and CDR2 SASEGT. With 2 bases clipped from V and 3 bases from J, the junction kept 13 bases outside the gene matches. The CDR3 nucleotides read TGTGCCAGCAGTGAATCTCGCGGACTAGCGGGAGTCTCAGGCTACGAGCAGTACTTC. Its translation is CASSESRGLAGVSGYEQYF.

This clone has only one observation. The chain recombines TRBV4-2 with TRBJ2-7; D not resolved. Germline CDR1 and CDR2: LGHNA and YNFKEQ. V lost 3 bases to trimming and J lost 4 bases, with 10 bases between them. The CDR3 has 13 amino acids. The CDR3 DNA reads TGTGCCAGCAGCCACGCGATTTTTTACGAGCAGTACTTC. This codes for CASSHAIFYEQYF.

The J gene is TRBJ2-2, the V gene TRBV7-9; 9 bases are a match to TRBD1. Germline CDR1 and CDR2: SEHNR and FQNEAQ (reference sequence). The junction had 4 bases not matched to a gene; V was cut back by 4 bases and J by 10 bases. The CDR3 length is 13 residues. The CDR3 is CASSSWTGVELFF. Here the CDR3 DNA reads TGTGCCAGCAGCTCCTGGACAGGGGTGGAGCTGTTTTTT.

CDR3 sequence: CASSYLNQPQHF. As DNA, the CDR3 is TGTGCCAGCAGCTATCTAAATCAGCCCCAGCATTTT. The chain uses TRBV5-6 and TRBJ1-5, with D uncertain. The CDR3 length is 12 residues. Germline CDR1 and CDR2: SGHDT and YYEEEE. Trimming took 3 bases from V and 4 from J, leaving 5 bases between them.

The CDR3 protein is CASSREQTLMNTEAFF. The CDR3 nucleotides are TGTGCCAGTAGCCGGGAGCAGACTTTGATGAACACTGAAGCTTTCTTT. This rearrangement joins TRBV19 to TRBJ1-1; D ambiguous. Germline CDR1 is LNHDA and CDR2 is SQIVND (reference sequence). V gave up 6 bases and J gave up 0 bases, with 17 bases separating them. This CDR3 comprises 16 residues.

The chain is built from TRBV2 and TRBJ2-7; D possibly corresponds to TRBD1 (5 bases). The germline V gene encodes CDR1 SNHLY and CDR2 FYNNEI. This CDR3 has 11 amino acids. The CDR3, as DNA: TGTGCCAGCAGCGAGCGTACAGGAGTTGAGGTC. Protein product: CASSERTGVEV.

This clone occurred a few times. V and J are TRBV19 and TRBJ2-3; 10 bases align to TRBD2. V trimming: 6 bases; J trimming: 7 bases; junction bases outside the gene matches: 7. The CDR3 sequence is 14 residues long. Germline CDR1 is LNHDA and CDR2 is SQIVND (reference sequence). CDR3 sequence reads: CASRTSGGAYTQYF. CDR3 nucleotide sequence: TGTGCCAGTAGAACAAGCGGGGGGGCCTATACGCAGTATTTT. Using reference TRBV19 and TRBJ2-3 for the parts outside the CDR3, the full variable domain is DGGITQSPKYLFRKEGQNVTLSCEQNLNHDAMYWYRQDPGQGLRLIYYSQIVNDFQKGDIAEGYSVSREKKESFPLTVTSAQKNPTAFYLCASRTSGGAYTQYFGPGTRLTVL.

The chain combines TRBV27 with TRBJ2-7, with D perhaps TRBD1 (5 bases). Trimming shortened V by 5 bases and J by 2 bases, and 10 bases separated the two germline ends. CDR1 is MNHEY and CDR2 is SMNVEV in the germline V gene (reference sequence). CDR3 length equals 13 residues. CDR3 residues: CASSLTVTYEQYF. In DNA form, the CDR3 reads TGTGCCAGCAGTCTGACAGTAACCTACGAGCAGTACTTC.

The chain joins TRBV11-3 to TRBJ2-7; 7 bases match TRBD2. The ends lost 3 bases at V and 0 bases at J; junction bases unmatched: 11. Germline assignment: CDR1 SGHNT and CDR2 YENEEA. This CDR3 contains 17 residues. CDR3 bases: TGTGCCAGCAGCTTGGTGGGAATGGGAGGGGTCTCCTACGAGCAGTACTTC. It yields the protein CASSLVGMGGVSYEQYF.

This clone was found a few times. The chain joins TRBV10-1 to TRBJ2-2, with D perhaps matching TRBD2 (6 bases). Trimming removed 6 bases at V and 2 bases at J, with 13 bases between. Germline V gives CDR1 WNHNN, CDR2 SYGVQD (reference sequence). The CDR3 length is 15 residues. CDR3 sequence (DNA): TGCGCCAGCAGCCCCGGGACTCTCAACACCGGGGAGCTGTTTTTT. Residues: CASSPGTLNTGELFF.

This clone has only a few counts. The chain couples TRBV30 to TRBJ1-3; D not certain. V was pared by 2 bases and J by 1 base, with 15 bases between. The length of the CDR3 is 16 residues. Germline CDR1 reads GTSNPN; CDR2 reads SVGIG (reference sequence). Here the CDR3 DNA reads TGTGCCTGGAGTATTTGGGTAGGAGGGTCTGGAAACACCATATATTTT. This translates into CAWSIWVGGSGNTIYF.

The chain joins TRBV9 to TRBJ1-2; D unclear. The CDR3 contains 14 residues. V was trimmed by 5 bases and J by 3 bases, leaving 14 bases between them. Germline V gene data show CDR1 as SGDLS and CDR2 as YYNGEE. CDR3 amino acids: CASSFPGKYYGYTF. Written as DNA, the CDR3 is TGTGCCAGCAGTTTCCCCGGGAAATACTATGGCTACACCTTC.

The chain has TRBV11-3 and TRBJ2-7, with TRBD2 as a possible D gene (5 bases). The V gene's germline CDR1 is SGHNT and CDR2 YENEEA. The CDR3 length is 14 residues. Trimming removed 1 base at V and 0 bases at J, with 7 bases between. The CDR3 DNA reads TGTGCCAGCAGCTTAGGAGGGATCTCCTACGAGCAGTACTTC. Translation gives CASSLGGISYEQYF. Based on the CDR3 plus reference TRBV11-3 and TRBJ2-7, the full variable domain is EAGVVQSPRYKIIEKKQPVAFWCNPISGHNTLYWYLQNLGQGPELLIRYENEEAVDDSQLPKDRFSAERLKGVDSTLKIQPAELGDSAVYLCASSLGGISYEQYFGPGTRLTVT.

The V and J genes are TRBV6-5 and TRBJ1-2; D uncertain. V lost 0 bases to trimming and J lost 1 base, with 9 bases between them. CDR1 MNHEY and CDR2 SVGAGI come from the germline V gene. This CDR3 spans 15 amino acids. The CDR3 protein is CASSYSIEGNYGYTF. DNA of the CDR3: TGTGCCAGCAGTTACTCGATAGAGGGTAACTATGGCTACACCTTC.

The chain links TRBV24-1 to TRBJ1-1; TRBD1 matches at 9 bases. This CDR3 comprises 15 residues. Trimming cost V 5 bases and J 1 base; bases outside gene matches: 4. Germline V gene lookup returns CDR1 KGHDR and CDR2 SFDVKD. The CDR3 DNA sequence: TGTGCCACCAGTGCCGAGGGACAGGGGAACACTGAAGCTTTCTTT. This encodes CATSAEGQGNTEAFF.

The V gene is TRBV7-2, the J gene TRBJ2-1; D perhaps matches TRBD2 (5 bases). The germline V gene encodes CDR1 SGHTA and CDR2 FQGNSA. The CDR3 is 15 amino acids. Deletions cut 5 bases from V and 4 bases from J, with 15 bases between. The CDR3 region has the DNA TGTGCCAGCAGCCCCGGAGCTAGCAGGTACAATGAGCAGTTCTTC. It is translated as CASSPGASRYNEQFF.

The gene calls are TRBV5-1 and TRBJ1-1; no definite D call. V was pared by 0 bases and J by 7 bases, with 19 bases between. CDR1 is SGHRS and CDR2 is YFSETQ in the germline V gene. The CDR3 contains 16 residues. The CDR3 reads CASSLGADLNEGEAFF. The CDR3 DNA is TGCGCCAGCAGCTTGGGGGCAGACCTTAATGAGGGTGAAGCTTTCTTT.

The rearrangement uses TRBV7-9 and TRBJ1-6; the D gene is possibly TRBD1 (6 bases). V lost 5 bases to trimming and J lost 11 bases, with 13 bases between them. Per the germline V gene, CDR1 is SEHNR and CDR2 is FQNEAQ (reference sequence). This CDR3 has 13 residues. Written as DNA, the CDR3 is TGTGCCAGCAGCCCCGGGACACTTACACCCCTCCACTTT. This translates into CASSPGTLTPLHF. Based on the CDR3 plus reference TRBV7-9 and TRBJ1-6, the full variable domain is DTGVSQNPRHKITKRGQNVTFRCDPISEHNRLYWYRQTLGQGPEFLTYFQNEAQLEKSRLLSDRFSAERPKGSFSTLEIQRTEQGDSAMYLCASSPGTLTPLHFGNGTRLTVT.

This clone was picked up one time. The chain joins TRBV30 to TRBJ2-1; the D gene is possibly TRBD2 (5 bases). Trimming cost V 4 bases and J 0 bases, with 13 bases left between them. Germline V gives CDR1 GTSNPN, CDR2 SVGIG (reference sequence). This CDR3 is built from 15 residues. CDR3 bases: TGTGCCTGGAATGACGACACTAGCTCCTACAATGAGCAGTTCTTC. Amino acid sequence: CAWNDDTSSYNEQFF.

This clone was found a few times. The chain carries TRBV2 and TRBJ1-5, with 9 bases fitting TRBD1. CDR3 length: 14 amino acids. Germline CDR1 SNHLY, CDR2 FYNNEI. The ends lost 8 bases at V and 6 bases at J; junction bases unmatched: 8. CDR3 loop: CASAPGQGSQPQHF. For the CDR3, the DNA is TGTGCCAGCGCACCGGGACAGGGTAGTCAGCCCCAGCATTTT.

This chain joins TRBV24-1 and TRBJ1-1, with no clear D. The CDR3 runs to 13 residues. The V and J ends lost 4 bases and 6 bases respectively, with 11 bases between them. Germline CDR1 reads KGHDR; CDR2 reads SFDVKD. The CDR3 sequence: CATSDGSTPEAFF. The CDR3 bases are TGTGCCACCAGTGACGGGTCAACCCCTGAAGCTTTCTTT.

This chain uses TRBV27 with TRBJ2-1, with D possibly TRBD2 on 5 matching bases. CDR3 size: 13 residues. With 4 bases removed from V and 7 bases from J, the gap between germline ends came to 11 bases. The germline CDR1 and CDR2 sequences are MNHEY and SMNVEV (reference sequence). The CDR3 here is CASSYPGGNEQFF. The CDR3 DNA sequence: TGTGCCAGCAGTTATCCCGGCGGGAATGAGCAGTTCTTC.

This chain joins TRBV3-1 (or the pseudogene TRBV3-2) and TRBJ2-1; D remains ambiguous. This CDR3 contains 11 residues. Per germline, CDR1 LGHDT and CDR2 YNNKEL (reference sequence). Trimming took 5 bases from V and 13 from J, leaving 12 bases between them. The CDR3 loop reads CASSRDSHQFF. CDR3 DNA: TGTGCCAGCAGCAGAGATTCTCACCAGTTCTTC.